This TCR beta chain was sequenced in a study of OX40 agonist ivuxolimab in advanced cancers. Turning to the study itself: Those treated in dose escalation had hepatocellular carcinoma, melanoma, renal cell cancer or head and neck cancer. Whole-study results and caveats: The authors did not determine the antigen specificity of the expanded peripheral T cells.

As to this clone: Its antigen is still unknown.

This CDR3 contains 13 residues. The V gene end was trimmed by 5 bases and the J gene end by 6 bases; junction bases not matched to a gene: 4. Per the germline V gene, CDR1 is LGHNA and CDR2 is YNFKEQ. The repertoire was sequenced with immunoSEQ multiplex PCR; TCRdb's copy has only in-frame clones and lacks some. The sample shows roughly 100,000 clones, around 94% of them seen only once. The receptor was derived from an adult with an advanced solid tumor such as melanoma, head and neck, liver or kidney cancer. This material consisted of CD4+ or CD8+ T cells sorted from blood, taken in a trial of the OX40 agonist ivuxolimab. This rearrangement joins TRBV4-2 to TRBJ2-1, with 7 bases that match TRBD1. CDR3 loop: CASSSAGGNEQFF. In nucleotides, the CDR3 is TGTGCCAGCAGCAGCGCAGGGGGCAATGAGCAGTTCTTC.